This T cell receptor beta chain is from a study of regulatory T cells in long-lasting Graves disease. Study results and limitations: Whereas about a thousand public clonotypes were shared by new patients, persistent patients shared more, at some 2,500. Persistent Graves' cases showed lower TCR diversity than newly diagnosed cases.

Investigators prepared the TCR beta libraries by applying iRepertoire HTBI primers and Arm-PCR of CDR3 regions. TCRdb ran MiXCR on the multiplex PCR reads and lists one entry per CDR3 protein. Of around 240,000 distinct CDR3 sequences detected, approximately 18% appear once; the ten largest clones hold approximately 15%. Noted time point: newly diagnosed GD, antithyroid drugs for less than 3 months. PBMC RNA served as the TCR library source. V dropped 3 bases and J dropped 0; count of bases not matched to a gene: 12. The CDR3 totals 18 residues. Germline CDR1 reads SQVTM; CDR2 reads ANQGSEA. This clonotype was recorded many times. Its antigen is as yet unknown. These data also featured in a second study, about T cells in Graves' hyperthyroidism and ophthalmopathy. That study reports: Patients were aged 18 to 65, had disease duration under 2 months, and had newly diagnosed hyperthyroidism. First-round RT-PCR with HTBI primers amplified the TCR CDR3 region.

The sequence was collected from a woman aged 25 to 39 with Graves disease. Sequencing used peripheral blood mononuclear cells (PBMCs), obtained at new diagnosis, from a patient treated with antithyroid drugs. The chain carries TRBV29-1 and TRBJ2-7, with 12 positions matching TRBD2. The CDR3 DNA sequence: TGCAGCGTTGACGGAGCGACTAGCGGGGGCCCTAGCTCCTACGAGCAGTACTTC. Translation: CSVDGATSGGPSSYEQYF.